This T cell receptor (beta chain) was captured in a study of T cells in Graves' hyperthyroidism and ophthalmopathy. The CDR3 length is 15 residues. Germline V gene lookup returns CDR1 ENHRY and CDR2 SYGVKD. RNA transcripts yielded amplified TCR beta CDR3 regions. The TCR CDR3 first-round RT-PCR relied on the HTBI primer set. TCRdb re-called the multiplex PCR reads through MiXCR, storing one row per CDR3 protein. This repertoire shows 750,000 to 950,000 distinct CDR3 sequences, more than 30% found once; its top ten account for around 9.3%. Researchers defined stable Graves' hyperthyroidism as no ophthalmopathy progression within 18 months. Aged 18 to 65, the patients had hyperthyroidism that was newly diagnosed and had lasted under 2 months. About this clonotype: Its specificity is unknown. The junction departs from the called germline gene at one end, perhaps through a read error.

Study outcomes and limitations: In the blood, most expanded thyroid clonotypes above 0.001 appeared as well.

The sample was blood. The TCR comes from a man in his late teens or twenties with Graves' hyperthyroidism. J is TRBJ2-7 and V is TRBV10-3; TRBD2 matches at 10 bases. CDR3 DNA: TGTGCCAGCAGTCCCCTAGCGGGAGTTAACTACGAGCAGTACTTC. This gives the protein CASSPLAGVNYEQYF.